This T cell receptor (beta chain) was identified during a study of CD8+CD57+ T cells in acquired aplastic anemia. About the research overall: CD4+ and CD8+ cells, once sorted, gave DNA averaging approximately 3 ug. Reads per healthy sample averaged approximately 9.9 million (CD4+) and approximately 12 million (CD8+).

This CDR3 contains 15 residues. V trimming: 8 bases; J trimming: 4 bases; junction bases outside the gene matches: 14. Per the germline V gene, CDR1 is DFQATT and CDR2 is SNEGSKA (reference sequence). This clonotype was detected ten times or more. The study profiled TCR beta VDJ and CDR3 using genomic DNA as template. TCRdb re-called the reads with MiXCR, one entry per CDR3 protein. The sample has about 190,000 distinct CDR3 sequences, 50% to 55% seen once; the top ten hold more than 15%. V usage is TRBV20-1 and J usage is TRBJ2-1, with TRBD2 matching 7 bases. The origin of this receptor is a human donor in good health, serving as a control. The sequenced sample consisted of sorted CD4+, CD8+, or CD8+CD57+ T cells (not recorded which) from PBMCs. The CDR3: CSPQGGLERYNEQFF. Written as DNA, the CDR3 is TGCAGTCCTCAAGGAGGACTAGAAAGATACAATGAGCAGTTCTTC.